These T cell receptor beta chains were read from a single sample in a study of T cell responses to AZD1222 COVID-19 vaccine. Method: immunoSEQ multiplex PCR; TCRdb's copy keeps in-frame clones and lacks some. The sample lists 75,000 to 95,000 clones, 70% to 90% seen once, with about an eighth in the top ten. This sample comprised peripheral blood, obtained on day 0 of AZD1222 vaccination. The receptors stem from an adult in good health. CDR3s include the opening cysteine and the closing phenylalanine or tryptophan. A D gene is named only where the DNA matches it firmly. Expanded clones get a size class; other rows say once, few or many, or leave the size out.

CASSLRVIRTNEKLFF,TGTGCCAGCAGCTTACGGGTTATTAGGACTAATGAAAAACTGTTTTTT,.,TRBV7-6,TRBJ1-4,.
CASSLLTRNTEAFF,TGTGCCAGCAGCTTATTAACCCGGAACACTGAAGCTTTCTTT,.,TRBV7-2,TRBJ1-1,.
CASSPRVVTDTQYF,TGTGCCAGCAGCCCCCGGGTAGTAACAGATACGCAGTATTTT,.,TRBV7-2,TRBJ2-3,.
CASSTPTQETQYF,TGTGCCAGCAGCACCCCCACCCAAGAGACCCAGTACTTC,few,TRBV5-4,TRBJ2-5,.
CASSQDLATTYNEQFF,TGCGCCAGCAGCCAAGATCTGGCCACGACCTACAATGAGCAGTTCTTC,.,TRBV4-3,TRBJ2-1,.
CASSQDVGTGTSYEQYF,TGCGCCAGCAGCCAAGATGTGGGGACGGGGACCTCCTACGAGCAGTACTTC,.,TRBV4-3,TRBJ2-7,.
CASSLGGVRNEKLFF,TGTGCCAGCAGCCTTGGGGGGGTGCGTAATGAAAAACTGTTTTTT,.,TRBV13,TRBJ1-4,.
CAISVLEAGFYGYTF,TGTGCCATCAGTGTTTTAGAAGCGGGGTTCTATGGCTACACCTTC,.,TRBV10-3,TRBJ1-2,.
CASSFAGYEQYF,TGTGCCAGCAGTTTCGCGGGGTACGAGCAGTACTTC,.,TRBV12-3/TRBV12-4,TRBJ2-7,.
CASRRTGANTEAFF,TGTGCCAGCAGAAGGACAGGGGCGAACACTGAAGCTTTCTTT,.,TRBV2,TRBJ1-1,TRBD1
CASGLVLGRNEKLFF,TGTGCTAGTGGTTTGGTCCTGGGTAGGAATGAAAAACTGTTTTTT,.,TRBV12-5,TRBJ1-4,.
CASSEGEGINSPLHF,TGTGCCAGCTCAGAAGGGGAGGGGATTAATTCACCCCTCCACTTT,.,TRBV18,TRBJ1-6,.
CAWSGTPGGTNEKLFF,TGTGCCTGGAGTGGGACTCCTGGGGGAACTAATGAAAAACTGTTTTTT,.,TRBV30,TRBJ1-4,.
CASSLRSAKTVGANTGELFF,TGTGCCAGCAGTTTAAGGTCCGCCAAAACGGTAGGGGCGAACACCGGGGAGCTGTTTTTT,.,TRBV27,TRBJ2-2,.
CASSLRSGGNTGELFF,TGTGCCAGCAGCTTACGTTCGGGGGGGAACACCGGGGAGCTGTTTTTT,.,TRBV11-3,TRBJ2-2,TRBD2
CASSPPYPAANEKLFF,TGTGCCAGCAGCCCACCCTACCCTGCAGCTAATGAAAAACTGTTTTTT,.,TRBV3-1/TRBV3-2,TRBJ1-4,.
CAWSPQGFQPQHF,TGTGCCTGGAGTCCACAGGGGTTTCAGCCCCAGCATTTT,.,TRBV30,TRBJ1-5,TRBD1
CASSEAGGSRNEQFF,TGTGCCAGCAGTGAAGCAGGCGGCTCGAGGAATGAGCAGTTCTTC,once,TRBV2,TRBJ2-1,.
CASRAGTESYEQYF,TGTGCCAGTAGGGCCGGGACGGAATCCTACGAGCAGTACTTC,.,TRBV2,TRBJ2-7,.
CASVLQPRGTDTQYF,TGTGCCAGCGTCCTCCAGCCCCGGGGCACAGATACGCAGTATTTT,.,TRBV18,TRBJ2-3,.
CASNLPGANVLTF,TGTGCCAGTAATCTCCCTGGGGCCAACGTCCTGACTTTC,.,TRBV19,TRBJ2-6,.
CATSRDARGTAFF,TGTGCCACCAGCAGAGATGCGAGGGGCACGGCGTTCTTC,.,TRBV15,TRBJ2-1,.
CASSLGAGQYNEKLFF,TGCGCCAGCAGCTTGGGAGCGGGACAGTATAATGAAAAACTGTTTTTT,.,TRBV5-1,TRBJ1-4,TRBD1
CARGMGLSNQPQHF,TGTGCCAGGGGGATGGGACTAAGCAATCAGCCCCAGCATTTT,few,TRBV19,TRBJ1-5,.
CASSSSDTEAFF,.,.,TRBV6-2/TRBV6-3,TRBJ1-1,.
CASSVVVNTGELFF,TGTGCCAGCAGCGTAGTAGTGAACACCGGGGAGCTGTTTTTT,.,TRBV9,TRBJ2-2,.
CASSPYRGQGEKLFF,TGTGCCAGCAGTCCTTACAGGGGGCAGGGTGAAAAACTGTTTTTT,.,TRBV28,TRBJ1-4,TRBD1
CATSRKGQGGEKLFF,TGTGCCACCAGCAGAAAGGGACAGGGTGGGGAAAAACTGTTTTTT,.,TRBV15,TRBJ1-4,TRBD1
CASSLLYNEQFF,TGCGCCAGCAGCCTGCTTTACAATGAGCAGTTCTTC,.,TRBV5-1,TRBJ2-1,.
CASSQAGQYGNQPQHF,TGTGCCAGCAGCCAAGCGGGACAGTACGGCAATCAGCCCCAGCATTTT,.,TRBV4-2,TRBJ1-5,TRBD1
CATSLDTGALEAFF,TGTGCCACCAGCCTAGACACAGGGGCCCTTGAAGCTTTCTTT,.,TRBV15,TRBJ1-1,TRBD1
CASGISQGRLEKLFF,TGTGCTAGTGGTATCTCACAGGGCCGGCTAGAAAAACTGTTTTTT,.,TRBV12-5,TRBJ1-4,.
CASRPPRGTGNEQFF,TGTGCCAGCAGACCGCCCAGGGGTACGGGGAATGAGCAGTTCTTC,.,TRBV6-6,TRBJ2-1,.
CASRNSGGASEQYF,TGTGCCAGCAGAAATAGCGGGGGGGCCTCCGAGCAGTACTTC,.,TRBV28,TRBJ2-7,TRBD2
CASSPLLAGAGYNEQFF,TGTGCCAGCAGCCCTCTCCTAGCGGGGGCCGGCTACAATGAGCAGTTCTTC,.,TRBV7-2,TRBJ2-1,TRBD2
CASSSPGGTQYF,TGTGCCAGCAGCTCCCCCGGTGGTACGCAGTATTTT,.,TRBV7-9,TRBJ2-3,.
CASSDDRSNSYEQYF,TGTGCCAGCAGTGACGACAGGTCAAACTCCTACGAGCAGTACTTC,.,TRBV25-1,TRBJ2-7,.
CASSQTTGWTEAFF,TGTGCCAGCAGCCAAACGACAGGGTGGACTGAAGCTTTCTTT,.,TRBV3-1/TRBV3-2,TRBJ1-1,TRBD1
CASARGSHEQYF,TGTGCCAGTGCCCGCGGATCCCACGAGCAGTACTTC,.,TRBV19,TRBJ2-7,.
CSTFSDGYTF,TGCAGTACCTTCTCAGATGGCTACACCTTC,.,TRBV20-1,TRBJ1-2,.
CASSQGVSSGGLQETQYF,TGTGCCAGCAGCCAAGGAGTCTCTAGCGGGGGTCTCCAAGAGACCCAGTACTTC,.,TRBV3-1/TRBV3-2,TRBJ2-5,TRBD2
CAWSVQHSQPQHF,TGTGCCTGGAGTGTACAACATTCACAGCCCCAGCATTTT,.,TRBV30,TRBJ1-5,.
CATVLMETQYF,TGTGCCACCGTCCTCATGGAGACCCAGTACTTC,few,TRBV7-9,TRBJ2-5,.
CASSYGAYYGYTF,TGTGCCAGCAGTTACGGGGCCTACTATGGCTACACCTTC,.,TRBV6-2/TRBV6-3,TRBJ1-2,.
CASSLRGGGQGAYEQYF,TGTGCCAGCAGCCTCCGGGGCGGGGGACAGGGCGCCTACGAGCAGTACTTC,once,TRBV3-1/TRBV3-2,TRBJ2-7,TRBD1
CASSPWTNEKLFF,TGTGCCAGCAGCCCCTGGACTAATGAAAAACTGTTTTTT,.,TRBV14,TRBJ1-4,.
CASSPGNTIYF,TGTGCCAGCAGCCCAGGAAACACCATATATTTT,.,TRBV3-1/TRBV3-2,TRBJ1-3,.
CASSLQDQGYGYTF,TGTGCCAGCAGCCTCCAGGACCAGGGCTATGGCTACACCTTC,once,TRBV11-2,TRBJ1-2,.
CASSSGTGYLGRSAEQYF,TGCGCCAGTTCATCCGGGACAGGGTATTTGGGTCGTTCGGCCGAGCAGTACTTC,.,TRBV5-1,TRBJ2-7,TRBD1